At least ten counts were recorded for the clone carrying this TCR beta chain. The data were obtained in a study of kidney transplant recipient with SARS-CoV-2 infection. Germline-derived CDR1 and CDR2 are MGHRA and YSYEKL. This CDR3 has 15 residues. The trim removed 3 bases at V and 4 bases at J, leaving 1 base unmatched. Via MiXCR, TCRdb re-called the reads, giving one row per CDR3 protein. This sample carries 200,000 to 300,000 distinct CDR3 sequences, 25% to 35% of them seen once, and the ten largest clones take less than 8.5%. This specimen was a blood sample, taken at baseline and on day 111 from a kidney transplant recipient. The receptor was isolated from a male patient aged 25-45 years who had COVID-19 and was a kidney transplant recipient. Part of the T cell pool may stem from the graft donor. V and J are TRBV4-1 and TRBJ2-2; 11 positions match TRBD1. CDR3 loop: CASSQGQGGTGELFF. In nucleotides, the CDR3 is TGCGCCAGCAGCCAGGGACAGGGGGGCACCGGGGAGCTGTTTTTT.